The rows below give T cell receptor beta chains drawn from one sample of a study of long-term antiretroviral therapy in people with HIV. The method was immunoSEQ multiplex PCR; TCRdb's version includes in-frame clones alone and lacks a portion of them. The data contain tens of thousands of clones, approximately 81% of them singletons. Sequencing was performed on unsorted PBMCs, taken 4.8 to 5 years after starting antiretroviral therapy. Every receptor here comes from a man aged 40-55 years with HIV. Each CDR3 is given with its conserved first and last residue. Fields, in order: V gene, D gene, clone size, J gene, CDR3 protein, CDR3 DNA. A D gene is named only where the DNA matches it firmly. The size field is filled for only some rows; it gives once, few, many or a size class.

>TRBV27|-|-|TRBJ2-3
CASSQRTQGDTQYF
TGTGCCAGCAGTCAGAGGACTCAGGGGGATACGCAGTATTTT
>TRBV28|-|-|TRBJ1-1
CASSLLRREAFF
TGTGCCAGCAGTCTTTTAAGACGAGAAGCTTTCTTT
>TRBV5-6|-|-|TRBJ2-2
CASSTRGGTGELFF
TGTGCCAGCAGCACCAGGGGAGGCACCGGGGAGCTGTTTTTT
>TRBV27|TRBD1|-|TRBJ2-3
CASSLDRGKGDTQYF
TGTGCCAGCAGTTTAGACAGGGGGAAAGGGGATACGCAGTATTTT
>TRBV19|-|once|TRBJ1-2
CASSMLSGADGYTF
TGTGCCAGTAGTATGCTATCGGGGGCTGATGGCTACACCTTC
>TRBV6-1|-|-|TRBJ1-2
CASVQGANYGYTF
TGTGCCAGTGTACAGGGAGCTAACTATGGCTACACCTTC
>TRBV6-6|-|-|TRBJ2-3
CASSYLGGQNTDTQYF
TGTGCCAGCAGTTACCTTGGTGGGCAGAACACAGATACGCAGTATTTT
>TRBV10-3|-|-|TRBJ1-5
CAISESLGALSNQPQHF
TGTGCCATCAGTGAGTCGTTAGGAGCCCTTAGCAATCAGCCCCAGCATTTT
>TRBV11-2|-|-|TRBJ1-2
CASSPYGGYYGYTF
TGTGCCAGCAGCCCTTATGGTGGCTACTATGGCTACACCTTC
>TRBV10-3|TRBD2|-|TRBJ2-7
CAISAERGAVTGEQYF
TGTGCCATCAGTGCGGAGCGGGGGGCCGTAACGGGAGAGCAGTACTTC
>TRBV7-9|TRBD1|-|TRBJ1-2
CACLSRQGAGYTF
TGTGCCTGCTTGAGCAGACAGGGTGCTGGCTACACCTTC
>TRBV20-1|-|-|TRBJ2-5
CSAGVVETQYF
TGCAGTGCCGGAGTGGTGGAGACCCAGTACTTC
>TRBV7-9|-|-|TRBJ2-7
CASSLDWETYEQYF
TGTGCCAGCAGCTTAGACTGGGAAACCTACGAGCAGTACTTC
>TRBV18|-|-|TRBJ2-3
CASSPPGTDTQYF
TGTGCCAGCTCACCCCCTGGCACAGATACGCAGTATTTT
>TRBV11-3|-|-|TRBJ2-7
CASSSGPTGEQYF
TGTGCCAGCAGCTCCGGGCCAACGGGCGAGCAGTACTTC
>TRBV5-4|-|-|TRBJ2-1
CASSLSTVEQFF
TGTGCCAGCAGCTTATCTACCGTTGAGCAGTTCTTC
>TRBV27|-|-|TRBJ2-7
CASSYGYEQYF
TGTGCCAGCAGCTACGGGTACGAGCAGTACTTC
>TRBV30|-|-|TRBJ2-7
CAWRRGYEQYF
TGTGCCTGGAGACGGGGCTATGAGCAGTACTTC
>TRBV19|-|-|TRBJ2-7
CASSMGHTVGARREQYF
TGTGCCAGTAGTATGGGCCACACAGTGGGGGCGCGTAGGGAGCAGTACTTC
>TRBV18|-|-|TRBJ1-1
CASSPPTGSYTEAFF
TGTGCCAGCTCACCCCCCACAGGGTCCTACACTGAAGCTTTCTTT
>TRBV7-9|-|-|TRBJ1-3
CASSFVGSGNTIYF
TGTGCCAGCAGCTTCGTGGGGTCTGGAAACACCATATATTTT
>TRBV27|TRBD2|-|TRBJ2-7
CASSLWGGGSHEQYF
TGTGCCAGCAGTTTATGGGGCGGGGGTAGCCACGAGCAGTACTTC
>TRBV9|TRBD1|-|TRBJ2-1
CASSATGGQGLGLNEQFF
TGTGCCAGCAGCGCCACAGGGGGTCAGGGATTAGGCCTCAATGAGCAGTTCTTC
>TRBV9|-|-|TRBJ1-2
CASSAAYGYTF
TGTGCCAGCAGCGCGGCTTATGGCTACACCTTC
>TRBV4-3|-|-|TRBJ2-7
CASSQDLGTPTYEQYF
TGCGCCAGCAGCCAAGATCTTGGGACACCGACCTACGAGCAGTACTTC
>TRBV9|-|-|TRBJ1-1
CASRGLNTEAFF
TGTGCCAGCAGAGGGTTAAACACTGAAGCTTTCTTT
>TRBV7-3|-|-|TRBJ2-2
CASSLRAWGMESNTGELFF
TGTGCCAGCAGCTTAAGGGCGTGGGGGATGGAATCGAACACCGGGGAGCTGTTTTTT
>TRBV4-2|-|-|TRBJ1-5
CASSQAWMGNQPQHF
TGTGCCAGCAGCCAAGCATGGATGGGCAATCAGCCCCAGCATTTT
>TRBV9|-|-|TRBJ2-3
CASSVVGSGVETQYF
TGTGCCAGCAGCGTAGTGGGATCGGGAGTGGAAACGCAGTATTTT
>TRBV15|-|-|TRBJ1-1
CATSRDLGIMNTEAFF
TGTGCCACCAGCAGAGATCTCGGGATCATGAACACTGAAGCTTTCTTT
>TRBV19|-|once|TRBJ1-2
CASSIGPGSGDGYTF
TGTGCCAGTAGTATAGGTCCCGGGTCAGGGGATGGCTACACCTTC
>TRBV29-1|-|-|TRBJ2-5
CSVRQASGETQYF
TGCAGCGTGCGACAGGCGTCAGGGGAGACCCAGTACTTC
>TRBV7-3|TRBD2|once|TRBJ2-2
CASSFTGTSGTGELFF
TGTGCCAGCAGCTTTACCGGGACTAGCGGGACCGGGGAGCTGTTTTTT